Listed below are T cell receptor beta chains from one sample, sequenced in a study of T cell repertoires in cytomegalovirus infection. TCRdb reanalysed the reads using MiXCR and keeps one entry per CDR3 protein. The sample gives more than 650,000 distinct CDR3 sequences, less than 40% of which show up once; more than 2.5% is in the top ten. The sequenced sample consisted of PBMCs. The receptors stem from a human donor in good health (CMV status not recorded). Some clones in this sample may be carry-over from other donors' samples. CDR3s include the opening cysteine and the closing phenylalanine or tryptophan. The D gene is left open where the match is weak. Only some rows state a clone size, as once, few, many or a class for expanded clones.

once	15	TRBD1	TRBV6-1	TRBJ1-5	CASNYWDRAIQPQHF	TGTGCCAGCAACTATTGGGACAGGGCAATTCAGCCCCAGCATTTT
few	14	-	TRBV12-3/TRBV12-4	TRBJ1-1	CASRQQGSSTEAFF	TGTGCCAGCAGACAACAGGGTTCAAGCACTGAAGCTTTCTTT
once	14	-	TRBV6-2/TRBV6-3	TRBJ2-2	CASSYILHTGELFF	TGTGCCAGCAGTTACATCCTGCACACCGGGGAGCTGTTTTTT
-	12	-	TRBV29-1	TRBJ2-7	CSVGQRAYEQYF	TGCAGCGTTGGACAGCGGGCCTACGAGCAGTACTTC
-	16	TRBD1	TRBV6-6	TRBJ2-7	CASSYLPGTGVYEQYF	TGTGCCAGCAGTTACTTGCCCGGGACAGGGGTATACGAGCAGTACTTC
-	14	-	TRBV27	TRBJ2-3	CASSLSRGMDTQYF	TGTGCCAGCAGTTTATCCAGGGGAATGGATACGCAGTATTTT
-	14	-	TRBV7-2	TRBJ1-2	CASSLPGDRRADTF	TGTGCCAGCAGCTTACCAGGGGACCGCAGGGCCGACACCTTC
-	14	-	TRBV28	TRBJ1-1	CASSLGVRGTEASF	TGTGCCAGCAGTTTAGGTGTCAGGGGCACTGAAGCTTCCTTT
-	15	TRBD2	TRBV19	TRBJ2-5	CASSIQRGGQETQYF	TGTGCCAGTAGTATACAGCGGGGGGGCCAAGAGACCCAGTACTTC
many	13	-	TRBV12-3/TRBV12-4	TRBJ1-1	CASSPRPNAEAFF	TGTGCCAGCAGTCCCCGGCCGAACGCTGAAGCTTTCTTT
-	15	TRBD2	TRBV6-1	TRBJ2-1	CDSTEPGLAYTEQFF	TGTGACAGCACCGAACCGGGACTAGCGTACACTGAGCAGTTCTTC
many	17	TRBD1	TRBV7-8	TRBJ1-1	CASSGLIGGQTNTEAFF	TGTGCCAGCAGCGGGTTGATAGGGGGCCAGACGAACACTGAAGCTTTCTTT
-	13	-	TRBV6-2/TRBV6-3	TRBJ2-1	CARRGSSYNEQFF	TGTGCCCGCAGAGGGAGCTCCTACAATGAGCAGTTCTTC
many	13	-	TRBV7-6	TRBJ2-7	CASSGYRDNEQYF	TGTGCCAGCAGCGGGTACCGGGACAACGAGCAGTACTTC
once	13	-	TRBV11-3	TRBJ1-1	CASSPSLGGEAFF	TGTGCCAGCAGTCCCTCTCTTGGGGGTGAAGCTTTCTTT
-	14	TRBD1	TRBV6-6	TRBJ2-3	CASSHRGSTDTQYF	TGTGCCAGCAGCCACAGGGGGTCAACAGATACGCAGTATTTT
-	15	TRBD2	TRBV29-1	TRBJ2-1	CSVERRERADGEQFF	TGCAGCGTTGAAAGGCGGGAGAGGGCGGACGGTGAGCAGTTCTTC
-	18	-	TRBV7-8	TRBJ1-1	CASSQFSSKGRMNTEAFF	TGTGCCAGCAGTCAATTCTCGTCTAAAGGAAGGATGAACACTGAAGCTTTCTTT
-	12	TRBD1	TRBV28	TRBJ1-1	CASSTTGFWAFF	TGTGCCAGCAGCACGACAGGGTTTTGGGCTTTCTTT
-	19	-	TRBV30	TRBJ2-1	CAWSPGHRFGAYRDNEQFF	TGTGCCTGGAGTCCGGGACACCGTTTCGGTGCGTACCGGGACAATGAGCAGTTCTTC
-	14	-	TRBV5-6	TRBJ2-7	CASSLGNPGDEQYF	TGTGCCAGCAGCTTGGGGAACCCAGGGGACGAGCAGTACTTC
few	14	-	TRBV5-5	TRBJ2-7	CASSLDTTSYEQYF	TGTGCCAGCAGCTTGGACACAACGTCCTACGAGCAGTACTTC
-	17	-	TRBV7-6	TRBJ2-5	CSSSPTSAGPPGETQYF	TGTTCCAGCAGCCCGACATCTGCAGGACCTCCAGGAGAGACCCAGTACTTC
-	15	-	TRBV5-1	TRBJ1-1	CASSLTGILNTEAFF	TGCGCCAGCAGCTTGACAGGGATCTTGAACACTGAAGCTTTCTTT
-	13	TRBD2	TRBV27	TRBJ2-1	CASRTSGIDEQFF	TGTGCCAGCAGGACTAGCGGGATCGATGAGCAGTTCTTC
few	14	-	TRBV27	TRBJ1-1	CASRDPGESVEAFF	TGTGCCAGCCGAGATCCTGGGGAGTCGGTTGAAGCTTTCTTT
-	16	TRBD1	TRBV12-3/TRBV12-4	TRBJ2-4	CASSLTGGPAKNIQYF	TGTGCCAGCAGTCTAACAGGGGGGCCTGCCAAAAACATTCAGTACTTC